The T cell receptor beta chain under discussion was sequenced for a study of PD-1 blockade in classical Hodgkin lymphoma. Overall study findings and caveats: The baseline diversity of complete responders showed similarity to that of newly diagnosed patients.

This clone was recorded a few times. The antigen is not known. All patients experienced relapse after autologous stem cell transplantation, and brentuximab vedotin exposure was variable. Data came from immunoSEQ multiplex PCR; TCRdb stores just in-frame clones and leaves some out. The repertoire holds approximately 27,000 clones, about nine tenths seen once, with roughly 2.6% in the top ten. Trimming at V came to 3 bases and at J to 7 bases, leaving 9 bases not matched to a gene. CDR3 length: 15 residues. Germline V CDR1 and CDR2: SGHRS, YFSETQ. The TCR originated in a human donor with classical Hodgkin lymphoma. This specimen was peripheral blood mononuclear cells (PBMCs), taken at baseline. This chain connects TRBV5-1 to TRBJ2-1, with TRBD1 identical over 8 bases. CDR3 DNA sequence: TGCGCCAGCAGCTCCGGAGTGACAGGGGTGAATGAGCAGTTCTTC. This gives the protein CASSSGVTGVNEQFF.